This entry lists 26 T cell receptor beta chains sequenced from one sample in a study of OX40 agonist ivuxolimab in advanced cancers. Libraries were prepared by immunoSEQ multiplex PCR; TCRdb keeps only in-frame clonotypes and omits some of them. The repertoire includes tens of thousands of clones, 87% of them detected once, and more than 0.5% sits in the top ten. The material sequenced was CD4+ or CD8+ T cells sorted from blood, taken in a trial of the OX40 agonist ivuxolimab. The receptor set was obtained from an adult with an advanced solid tumor such as melanoma, head and neck, liver or kidney cancer.

The J gene is TRBJ1-2, the V gene TRBV30; the D gene is possibly TRBD1 (6 bases). V was pared by 3 bases and J by 12 bases, with 17 bases between. The germline V gene has CDR1 GTSNPN and CDR2 SVGIG (reference sequence). The CDR3 contains 12 residues. As DNA, the CDR3 is TGTGCCTGGAGGGCTACAGGGAAATCAAACACCTTC. Amino acid sequence: CAWRATGKSNTF.

The chain employs TRBV11-2 and TRBJ2-1; D remains ambiguous. The length of the CDR3 is 14 residues. Deletions cut 1 base from V and 10 bases from J, with 14 bases between. Germline CDR1 reads SGHAT; CDR2 reads FQNNGV. The CDR3 is CASSLVGIAGEQFF. As DNA, the CDR3 is TGTGCCAGCAGCTTAGTGGGGATCGCCGGGGAGCAGTTCTTC.

V and J are TRBV28 and TRBJ2-2, with a weak D call TRBD1 (5 bases). CDR3 length: 15 residues. Between the trimmed V and J ends, which lost 0 bases and 0 bases, there was a span of 5 bases. In germline, CDR1 is MDHEN, CDR2 SYDVKM. CDR3: CASSLWTANTGELFF. CDR3 in DNA: TGTGCCAGCAGTTTATGGACAGCGAACACCGGGGAGCTGTTTTTT.

This rearrangement joins TRBV9 to TRBJ2-7; the D call may be TRBD1 or TRBD2 (5 bases each). Germline assignment: CDR1 SGDLS and CDR2 YYNGEE. The germline V and J ends were trimmed by 0 bases and 3 bases, with 10 bases remaining between them. This CDR3 is built from 14 residues. CDR3 amino acids: CASSVGGTGYEQYF. CDR3 sequence (DNA): TGTGCCAGCAGCGTAGGTGGGACGGGCTACGAGCAGTACTTC.

This rearrangement joins TRBV7-3 to TRBJ2-1; the D gene could be TRBD1 or TRBD2 (5 bases each). Germline CDR1 and CDR2: SGHTA and FQGTGA. CDR3 length equals 19 residues. Trimming left V 4 bases short and J 6 bases short, with 28 bases between. The CDR3 here is CASSSPPPGRSPTFNEQFF. The DNA for the CDR3 is TGTGCCAGCAGCTCCCCGCCTCCGGGGCGGTCACCTACTTTCAATGAGCAGTTCTTC.

As for this clone: Compared with germline, one end of the junction differs, possibly owing to a read error. The chain links TRBV4-1 to TRBJ1-3; no firm D call. The CDR3 has 14 amino acids. Germline V gene data show CDR1 as MGHRA and CDR2 as YSYEKL. The CDR3 sequence: CASSKELPRNTIYF. CDR3 nucleotide sequence: TGCGCCAGCAGCAAAGAACTGCCTAGAAACACCATATATTTT.

This sequence joins TRBV7-2 and TRBJ1-5; TRBD1 is a possible D gene (5 bases). With 5 bases removed from V and 3 bases from J, the gap between germline ends came to 11 bases. The CDR3 consists of 14 residues. Per the germline V gene, CDR1 is SGHTA and CDR2 is FQGNSA. In nucleotides, the CDR3 is TGTGCCAGCAGCGCGGGACCGAACAATCAGCCCCAGCATTTT. Translating gives CASSAGPNNQPQHF. Supplemented by reference TRBV7-2 and TRBJ1-5, the full variable domain reads GAGVSQSPSNKVTEKGKDVELRCDPISGHTALYWYRQSLGQGLEFLIYFQGNSAPDKSGLPSDRFSAERTGGSVSTLTIQRTQQEDSAVYLCASSAGPNNQPQHFGDGTRLSIL.

V and J are TRBV28 and TRBJ1-5, with 7 bases fitting TRBD1. This CDR3 has 14 amino acids. Trimming cost V 5 bases and J 4 bases; bases outside gene matches: 5. The germline V gene encodes CDR1 MDHEN and CDR2 SYDVKM. The CDR3 sequence is CASSPTRGNQPQHF. DNA for the CDR3: TGTGCCAGCAGTCCCACCAGGGGGAATCAGCCCCAGCATTTT.

The chain recombines TRBV6-1 with TRBJ1-1, with D unresolved. This CDR3 has 17 residues. Germline values: CDR1 MNHNS, CDR2 SASEGT. V was trimmed by 3 bases and J by 1 base, leaving 18 bases between them. For the CDR3, the DNA is TGTGCCAGCAGTGATAATATGCGGGGTAGGCGGAACACTGAAGCTTTCTTT. Translating it yields CASSDNMRGRRNTEAFF.

The rearrangement uses TRBV7-9 and TRBJ2-2; TRBD2 aligns across 12 bases. The CDR3 is 16 residues long. Germline V gene lookup returns CDR1 SEHNR and CDR2 FQNEAQ (reference sequence). J was trimmed by 4 bases and V by 4 bases; bases with no gene match: 4. The CDR3 spells CASSSGLAGRTGELFF. CDR3 sequence (DNA): TGTGCCAGCAGCTCAGGACTAGCGGGACGCACCGGGGAGCTGTTTTTT. Full variable domain (outside the CDR3, taken from reference TRBV7-9 and TRBJ2-2): DTGVSQNPRHKITKRGQNVTFRCDPISEHNRLYWYRQTLGQGPEFLTYFQNEAQLEKSRLLSDRFSAERPKGSFSTLEIQRTEQGDSAMYLCASSSGLAGRTGELFFGEGSRLTVL.

CDR3 amino acids: CAISDGPGNTIYF. The CDR3 DNA reads TGTGCCATCAGTGATGGACCTGGAAACACCATATATTTT. The rearrangement uses TRBV10-3 and TRBJ1-3; D remains unclear. The V gene lost 3 bases and the J gene lost 2 bases, with 5 bases spanning the gap. Germline V gives CDR1 ENHRY, CDR2 SYGVKD. The CDR3 contains 13 residues.

This chain links TRBV28 with TRBJ1-5; D gene uncertain. The length of the CDR3 is 15 residues. CDR1 MDHEN and CDR2 SYDVKM come from the germline V gene. V was clipped by 6 bases and J by 4 bases, with 16 bases between them. The CDR3 region is CASRPTALRNQPQHF. CDR3 sequence (DNA): TGTGCCAGCAGACCCACGGCGTTAAGGAATCAGCCCCAGCATTTT.

CDR3 coding DNA: TGTGCCATCAGTGTGCCCCAGACTAGCGGGAGGGCCTGGACCGGGGAGCTGTTTTTT. This gives the protein CAISVPQTSGRAWTGELFF. V and J are TRBV10-3 and TRBJ2-2; 14 bases match TRBD2. The junction had 12 bases not matched to a gene; V was cut back by 4 bases and J by 5 bases. The CDR3 has 19 amino acids. Germline V gene sequence: CDR1 ENHRY, CDR2 SYGVKD.

This clone was counted only a few times. The genes are TRBV5-1 and TRBJ2-1; D remains unclear. The CDR3 length is 13 residues. CDR1 is SGHRS and CDR2 is YFSETQ in the germline V gene. V lost 2 bases to trimming and J lost 6 bases, with 9 bases between them. The chain's CDR3 is CASSFGPSNEQFF. The CDR3 nucleotides are TGCGCCAGCAGCTTCGGCCCCAGCAATGAGCAGTTCTTC.

The chain combines TRBV28 with TRBJ1-2; weak D call: TRBD1 (6 bases). There are 12 residues in the CDR3. The germline V gene has CDR1 MDHEN and CDR2 SYDVKM. V was cut by 6 bases and J by 4 bases, with 9 bases left in between. For the CDR3, the DNA is TGTGCCAGCAGAACAGGGTTCTATGGCTACACCTTC. The encoded protein is CASRTGFYGYTF.

This chain joins TRBV23-1 and TRBJ1-1; D may be TRBD1 (6 bases). TRBV23-1 is marked as an open reading frame, function uncertain. V was shortened by 4 bases and J by 2 bases, with 11 bases between the two germline ends. This CDR3 spans 14 amino acids. The CDR3 sequence is CASSPSGANTEAFF. CDR3 in DNA: TGCGCCAGCAGTCCGTCGGGGGCAAACACTGAAGCTTTCTTT.

V usage is TRBV10-3 and J usage is TRBJ2-5; D uncertain. V dropped 3 bases and J dropped 4 bases, with 15 bases sitting between them. Looked up from germline, CDR1 is ENHRY and CDR2 is SYGVKD. The CDR3 totals 15 residues. The CDR3 protein is CAISDSLKTGETQYF. In nucleotides, the CDR3 is TGTGCCATCAGTGACTCGCTGAAGACGGGAGAGACCCAGTACTTC.

J is TRBJ2-7 and V is TRBV7-9; D unresolved. The V end lost 0 bases, the J end lost 4 bases, and 7 bases lay between the germline ends. The CDR3 sequence is 13 residues long. Germline CDR1 SEHNR, CDR2 FQNEAQ (reference sequence). DNA of the CDR3: TGTGCCAGCAGCTTAGCTAGCAGGTACGAGCAGTACTTC. It translates to CASSLASRYEQYF.

This rearrangement joins TRBV18 to TRBJ2-1, with D possibly matching TRBD1 (6 bases). V was pared by 6 bases and J by 7 bases, with 7 bases between. CDR3 length equals 11 residues. Germline CDR1 KGHSH, CDR2 LQKENI. CDR3 amino acids: CASSQGNEQFF. The CDR3 DNA reads as TGTGCCAGCTCCCAGGGGAATGAGCAGTTCTTC.

The J gene is TRBJ2-5, the V gene TRBV21-1; TRBD2, as called in the table, went unchecked against the DNA. TRBV21-1 is noted as a pseudogene. There are 13 residues in the CDR3. DNA for the CDR3: TGCGCCAGCAGTGCGGGCGAGCTAGGGACCCAGTACTTC. Its translation is CASSAGELGTQYF.

The chain uses TRBV2 and TRBJ2-5, with D possibly being TRBD1 or TRBD2 (5 bases each). The germline V and J ends were trimmed by 6 bases and 3 bases, with 11 bases remaining between them. Germline V gene data show CDR1 as SNHLY and CDR2 as FYNNEI. The CDR3 sequence is 13 residues long. CDR3 in DNA: TGTGCCAGCAGGGGGGTGGGAGAAGAGACCCAGTACTTC. Amino acids: CASRGVGEETQYF. Full variable domain (outside the CDR3, taken from reference TRBV2 and TRBJ2-5): EPEVTQTPSHQVTQMGQEVILRCVPISNHLYFYWYRQILGQKVEFLVSFYNNEISEKSEIFDDQFSVERPDGSNFTLKIRSTKLEDSAMYFCASRGVGEETQYFGPGTRLLVL.

In regard to this clone: This CDR3 is also generated by other DNA sequences in the sample. V gene TRBV6-5 combines with J gene TRBJ1-5; D remains unclear. This CDR3 is built from 15 residues. V was clipped by 6 bases and J by 0 bases, with 12 bases between them. CDR1 and CDR2 (germline): MNHEY, SVGAGI. The CDR3 loop reads CASRQTGYSNQPQHF. The CDR3 coding sequence is TGTGCCAGCAGGCAAACGGGATATAGCAATCAGCCCCAGCATTTT.

The chain joins TRBV6-5 to TRBJ2-7; 8 bases are shared with TRBD2. Looked up from germline, CDR1 is MNHEY and CDR2 is SVGAGI. The CDR3 runs to 14 residues. Trimming removed 5 bases from V and 4 bases from J; junction bases left unmatched: 7. CDR3 nucleotide sequence: TGTGCCAGCAGTCGCGGGAGGACGAGGTACGAGCAGTACTTC. Translated: CASSRGRTRYEQYF.

Relative to its sample, this clone is medium-sized. The gene calls are TRBV19 and TRBJ2-7, with D perhaps TRBD1 (6 bases). Per germline, CDR1 LNHDA and CDR2 SQIVND (reference sequence). The germline V and J ends were trimmed by 6 bases and 2 bases, with 11 bases remaining between them. The CDR3 is 13 residues long. The CDR3 reads CASSRGQPYEQYF. The CDR3 coding sequence is TGTGCCAGTAGCCGAGGACAGCCCTACGAGCAGTACTTC.

The chain joins TRBV30 to TRBJ2-5; 7 positions agree with TRBD2. The V and J ends lost 0 bases and 11 bases, in that order; junction bases with no gene match: 12. The CDR3 is 14 amino acids. CDR1 is GTSNPN and CDR2 is SVGIG in the germline V gene (reference sequence). CDR3 protein: CAWSVPGLGRDQYF. As DNA, the CDR3 is TGTGCCTGGAGTGTACCAGGACTAGGGAGGGATCAGTACTTC.

The chain recombines TRBV30 with TRBJ1-2; D perhaps matches TRBD1 (6 bases). The ends were cut back, 0 bases at V and 3 bases at J, with 8 bases in the middle. Germline assignment: CDR1 GTSNPN and CDR2 SVGIG (reference sequence). The CDR3 sequence is 13 residues long. CDR3 DNA: TGTGCCTGGAGTGTAGGGGGGGACTATGGCTACACCTTC. Translation gives CAWSVGGDYGYTF.